These T cell receptor beta chains were read from a single sample in a study of cytomegalovirus exposure and HLA in healthy donors. Clones were read by immunoSEQ multiplex PCR, and TCRdb kept only the in-frame ones, dropping some. The repertoire holds approximately 210,000 clones, with around 79% as singletons. Source material: PBMCs. These TCRs come from a male donor in good health and CMV-seropositive. CDR3s include the opening cysteine and the closing phenylalanine or tryptophan. The D gene is left open where the match is weak. Only some rows state a clone size, as once, few, many or a class for expanded clones.

TRBJ2-3,TRBV29-1,TRBD2,.,TGCAGCGTTGTAGCGGGAAGCACAGATACGCAGTATTTT,CSVVAGSTDTQYF
TRBJ2-7,TRBV28,.,.,TGTGCCAGCAGTTTGGTGGCCCCCTACGAGCAGTACTTC,CASSLVAPYEQYF
TRBJ2-6,TRBV19,.,.,TGTGCCAGTAGTATGCGGCGGGTTGCTGGGGCCAACGTCCTGACTTTC,CASSMRRVAGANVLTF
TRBJ2-3,TRBV6-1,.,.,TGTGCCAGCAGCGGACAGCAACCAGATACGCAGTATTTT,CASSGQQPDTQYF
TRBJ2-1,TRBV9,TRBD1,.,TGTGCCAGCAGCGAGACAGGGGGAGACTACAATGAGCAGTTCTTC,CASSETGGDYNEQFF
TRBJ2-2,TRBV28,.,.,TGTGCCAGCAGTTTAAATGGACAACGAAACACCGGGGAGCTGTTTTTT,CASSLNGQRNTGELFF
TRBJ2-3,TRBV10-3,TRBD1,once,TGTGCCATCAGTGAGTCGGGGACAGGGGCTACAGATACGCAGTATTTT,CAISESGTGATDTQYF
TRBJ2-5,TRBV6-5,.,.,TGTGCCAGCAGCCGTCCATCTAGTCAGGGGACCCAGTACTTC,CASSRPSSQGTQYF
TRBJ2-1,TRBV11-3,TRBD1,.,TGTGCCAGCAGCTTAAGGGACAGCATCCACAATGAGCAGTTCTTC,CASSLRDSIHNEQFF
TRBJ1-2,TRBV11-2,TRBD1,.,TGTGCCAGCAGCGCCGGGACAGGGGGCATCACTAACTATGGCTACACCTTC,CASSAGTGGITNYGYTF
TRBJ2-4,TRBV9,.,.,TGTGCCAGCAGCGTAGCAGGGGAGAAAAACATTCAGTACTTC,CASSVAGEKNIQYF
TRBJ2-3,TRBV7-6,.,.,TGTGCCAGCAGCTTAGGGCCCAGCACAGATACGCAGTATTTT,CASSLGPSTDTQYF
TRBJ1-5,TRBV28,TRBD1,.,TGTGCCAGCCGACTGACAGGGGGCGAACAGCCCCAGCATTTT,CASRLTGGEQPQHF
TRBJ2-7,TRBV9,TRBD1,few,TGTGCCAGCAGCGCCTCGACAGGGCCCCCCTACGAGCAGTACTTC,CASSASTGPPYEQYF
TRBJ2-2,TRBV5-1,TRBD1,few,TGCGCCAGCAGAAATACGGGACAGGGATTGACCGGGGAGCTGTTTTTT,CASRNTGQGLTGELFF
TRBJ1-4,TRBV5-5,.,.,TGTGCCAGCAGCTTGAGGAGAAATCAAGCAACTAATGAAAAACTGTTTTTT,CASSLRRNQATNEKLFF
TRBJ1-1,TRBV5-1,.,.,TGCGCCAGCAGCTTGGTTGGGGGCTCCACTGAAGCTTTCTTT,CASSLVGGSTEAFF
TRBJ2-7,TRBV6-6,.,.,TGTGCCAGCAGTTACTCGTGGGACAACAGGAACGACGAGCAGTACTTC,CASSYSWDNRNDEQYF
TRBJ1-5,TRBV27,.,.,TGTGCCAGCAGTCCCTTGGGGCGCAATCAGCCCCAGCATTTT,CASSPLGRNQPQHF
TRBJ1-1,TRBV6-5,TRBD1,.,TGTGCCAGCAGTTACAGGACAGGTATCATGAACACTGAAGCTTTCTTT,CASSYRTGIMNTEAFF
TRBJ2-5,TRBV6-6,.,.,TGTGCCAGCAACAGAATAAATTTTCAAGAGACCCAGTACTTC,CASNRINFQETQYF
TRBJ2-7,TRBV7-2,.,.,TGTGCCAGCAGCTTAGTACAGAATCGTTACGAGCAGTACTTC,CASSLVQNRYEQYF
TRBJ1-5,TRBV10-3,.,.,TGTGCCATCAGTGGACCTGGGGGGGTTGGCCAGCCCCAGCATTTT,CAISGPGGVGQPQHF
TRBJ2-7,TRBV7-8,TRBD2,.,TGTGCCAGCAGCTTAGCGAGCGGGAGTCCTCGCGAGCAGTACTTC,CASSLASGSPREQYF
TRBJ2-7,TRBV15,.,few,TGTGCCACCAGCAGAGAAACTGATTACGAGCAGTACTTC,CATSRETDYEQYF
TRBJ2-4,TRBV5-6,.,.,TGTGCCAGCAGCTTTTCGCAGGGGATAGACATTCAGTACTTC,CASSFSQGIDIQYF
TRBJ2-1,TRBV4-2,TRBD2,.,TGTGCCAGCAGCCAAGTCCGAAGCGGGGGTTACAATGAGCAGTTCTTC,CASSQVRSGGYNEQFF
TRBJ1-5,TRBV21-1,.,.,TGTGCCAGCAGCTCGCAACAGGATGCGCCCCAGCATTTT,CASSSQQDAPQHF
TRBJ2-7,TRBV4-2,.,few,TGTGCCAGCAGCCAAGAGGCCAGGCAGGGGGGCGGGGAGCAGTACTTC,CASSQEARQGGGEQYF
TRBJ2-5,TRBV2,TRBD2,.,TGTGCCTCGCGCGGGAGGCTGACGGAGACCCAGTACTTC,CASRGRLTETQYF
TRBJ2-7,TRBV6-5,.,few,TGTGCCAGCAGCTTCGAAGGGACTTACTACGAGCAGTACTTC,CASSFEGTYYEQYF